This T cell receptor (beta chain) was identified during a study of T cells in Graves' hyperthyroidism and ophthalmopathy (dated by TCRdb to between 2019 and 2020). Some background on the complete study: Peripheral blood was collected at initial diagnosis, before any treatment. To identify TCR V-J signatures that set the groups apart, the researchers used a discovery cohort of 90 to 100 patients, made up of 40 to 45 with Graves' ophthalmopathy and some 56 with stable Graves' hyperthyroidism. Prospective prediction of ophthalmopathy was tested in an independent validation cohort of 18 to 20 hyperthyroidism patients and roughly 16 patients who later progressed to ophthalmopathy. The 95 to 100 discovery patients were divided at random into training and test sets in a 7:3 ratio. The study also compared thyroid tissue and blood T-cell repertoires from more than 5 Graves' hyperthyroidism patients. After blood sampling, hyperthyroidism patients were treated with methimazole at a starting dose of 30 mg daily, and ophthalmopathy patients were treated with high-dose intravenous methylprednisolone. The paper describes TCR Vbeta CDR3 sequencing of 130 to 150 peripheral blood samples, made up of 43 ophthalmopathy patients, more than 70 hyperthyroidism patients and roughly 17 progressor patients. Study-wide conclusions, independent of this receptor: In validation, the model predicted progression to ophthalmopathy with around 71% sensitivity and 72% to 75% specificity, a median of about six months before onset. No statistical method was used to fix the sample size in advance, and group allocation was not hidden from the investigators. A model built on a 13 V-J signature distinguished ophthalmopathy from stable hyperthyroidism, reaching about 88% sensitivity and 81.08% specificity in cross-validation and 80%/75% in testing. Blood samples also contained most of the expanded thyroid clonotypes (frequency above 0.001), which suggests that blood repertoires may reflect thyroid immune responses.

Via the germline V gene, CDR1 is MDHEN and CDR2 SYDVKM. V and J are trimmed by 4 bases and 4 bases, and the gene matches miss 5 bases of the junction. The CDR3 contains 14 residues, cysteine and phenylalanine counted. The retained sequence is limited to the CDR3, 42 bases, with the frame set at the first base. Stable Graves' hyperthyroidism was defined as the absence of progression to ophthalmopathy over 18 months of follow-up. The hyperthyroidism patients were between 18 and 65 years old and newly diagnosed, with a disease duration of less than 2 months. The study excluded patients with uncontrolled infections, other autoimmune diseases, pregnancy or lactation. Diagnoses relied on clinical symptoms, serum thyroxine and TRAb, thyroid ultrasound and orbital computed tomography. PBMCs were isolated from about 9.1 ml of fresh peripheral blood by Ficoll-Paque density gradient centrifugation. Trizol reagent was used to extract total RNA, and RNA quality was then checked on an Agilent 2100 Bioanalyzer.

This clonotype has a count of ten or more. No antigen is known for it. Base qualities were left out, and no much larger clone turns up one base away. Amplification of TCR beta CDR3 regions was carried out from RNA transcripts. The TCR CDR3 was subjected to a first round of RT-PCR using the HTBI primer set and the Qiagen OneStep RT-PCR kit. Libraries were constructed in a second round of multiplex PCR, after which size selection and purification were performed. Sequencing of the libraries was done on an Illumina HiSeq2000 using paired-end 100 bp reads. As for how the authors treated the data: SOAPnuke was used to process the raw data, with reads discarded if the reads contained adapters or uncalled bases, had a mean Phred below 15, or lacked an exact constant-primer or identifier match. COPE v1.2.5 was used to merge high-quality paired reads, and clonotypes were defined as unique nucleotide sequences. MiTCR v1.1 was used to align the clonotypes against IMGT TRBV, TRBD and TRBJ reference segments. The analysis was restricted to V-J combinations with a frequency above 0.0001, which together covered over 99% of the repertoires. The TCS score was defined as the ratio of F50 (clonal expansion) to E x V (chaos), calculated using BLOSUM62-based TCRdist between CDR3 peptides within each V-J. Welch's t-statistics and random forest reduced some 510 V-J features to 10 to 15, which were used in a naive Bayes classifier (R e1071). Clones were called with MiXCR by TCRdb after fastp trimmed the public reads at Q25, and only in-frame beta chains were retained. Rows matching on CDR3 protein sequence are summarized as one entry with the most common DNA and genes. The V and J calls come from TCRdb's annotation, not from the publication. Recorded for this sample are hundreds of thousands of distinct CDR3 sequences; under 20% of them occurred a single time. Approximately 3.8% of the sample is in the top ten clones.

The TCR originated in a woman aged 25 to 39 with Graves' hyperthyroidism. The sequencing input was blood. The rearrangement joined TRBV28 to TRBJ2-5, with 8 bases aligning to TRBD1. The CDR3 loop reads CASSSHDRGETQYF. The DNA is TGTGCCAGCAGTTCCCACGACAGGGGAGAGACCCAGTACTTC.